A single sample gave rise to the 3 T cell receptor beta chains below, sequenced in a study of T cell changes during pregnancy in multiple sclerosis. Sequenced by immunoSEQ multiplex PCR; TCRdb stores in-frame clones only, minus some. The sample lists 100,000 or so clones; approximately 93% were seen once. Here the sequenced sample was peripheral blood, taken after pregnancy. The receptors shown here come from a female donor with multiple sclerosis, enrolled in a pregnancy study.

A note on this clone: At one end the junction does not follow the germline gene, possibly because of a read error. This rearrangement joins TRBV9 to TRBJ2-1; 8 nucleotides align to TRBD2. Per the germline V gene, CDR1 is SGDLS and CDR2 is YYNGEE. The CDR3 has 16 residues. DNA of the CDR3: TGTGCCAGCAGCGTAGGCGCTAGCGGGTCCTCCAATGAGCAGTTCTTC. Translated: CASSVGASGSSNEQFF.

The chain has TRBV6-9 and TRBJ1-5; no definite D call. V shed 11 bases and J shed 1 base, with 15 bases lying between them. Germline loops: CDR1 MNHGY, CDR2 SVAAGI. The CDR3 spans 14 residues. The CDR3 sequence is CAGRRRQSNQPQHF. DNA of the CDR3: TGTGCCGGTCGCCGGCGGCAGAGCAATCAGCCCCAGCATTTT.

The V gene is TRBV27, the J gene TRBJ1-1; 7 positions match TRBD1. CDR1 and CDR2 from the germline V gene are MNHEY and SMNVEV (reference sequence). There are 13 residues in the CDR3. Germline trimming cut 6 bases from V and 2 bases from J; bases unmatched to any gene: 3. CDR3 coding DNA: TGTGCCAGCAGCCGACAGGGAAACACTGAAGCTTTCTTT. It is translated as CASSRQGNTEAFF.